The 4 T cell receptor beta chains given below trace back to one sample, sequenced in a study of shared clonotypes between healthy human individuals. Method: immunoSEQ multiplex PCR; TCRdb's copy keeps in-frame clones and lacks some. The sample has nearly 2 million clones, approximately 95% seen once. Positive CCR7 selection of CD45RO-negative cells yielded the naive CD8 cells, and terminally differentiated effector memory CD45RA+ cells were excluded. The sequencing input was naive CD8+ T cells sorted from blood. The receptor set was obtained from a young man in good health.

The chain uses TRBV27 and TRBJ2-3; D perhaps matches TRBD2 (5 bases). CDR3 length: 17 residues. Germline values: CDR1 MNHEY, CDR2 SMNVEV (reference sequence). With 3 bases removed from V and 5 bases from J, the gap between germline ends came to 21 bases. CDR3 in DNA: TGTGCCAGCAGTTTTACTGGCCAAGGAGGCTTCTTAGATACGCAGTATTTT. As protein: CASSFTGQGGFLDTQYF.

This sequence joins TRBV15 and TRBJ2-3; 9 bases fit TRBD1. This CDR3 has 18 amino acids. V dropped 4 bases and J dropped 4; count of bases not matched to a gene: 15. From germline, CDR1 is LNHNV and CDR2 YYDKDF (reference sequence). The CDR3 region is CATSNLYTGQGGADTQYF. CDR3 DNA: TGTGCCACCAGCAACCTTTACACGGGACAGGGAGGAGCAGATACGCAGTATTTT.

The CDR3 sequence is CASSPGPYTYNEQFF. For the CDR3, the DNA is TGTGCCAGCAGCCCAGGACCGTACACCTACAATGAGCAGTTCTTC. The chain links TRBV6-4 to TRBJ2-1; D is ambiguous. The germline V and J ends were trimmed by 6 bases and 2 bases, with 14 bases remaining between them. The CDR3 contains 15 residues. In germline, CDR1 is MRHNA, CDR2 SNTAGT.

The chain recombines TRBV6-6 with TRBJ2-1; no clear D. Trimming shortened V by 5 bases and J by 2 bases, and 13 bases separated the two germline ends. The germline gives CDR1 MNHNY, CDR2 SVGAGI (reference sequence). The CDR3 totals 15 residues. The CDR3 region is CASSDRSGPYNEQFF. The CDR3 DNA follows: TGTGCCAGCAGTGACCGGTCGGGCCCCTACAATGAGCAGTTCTTC.